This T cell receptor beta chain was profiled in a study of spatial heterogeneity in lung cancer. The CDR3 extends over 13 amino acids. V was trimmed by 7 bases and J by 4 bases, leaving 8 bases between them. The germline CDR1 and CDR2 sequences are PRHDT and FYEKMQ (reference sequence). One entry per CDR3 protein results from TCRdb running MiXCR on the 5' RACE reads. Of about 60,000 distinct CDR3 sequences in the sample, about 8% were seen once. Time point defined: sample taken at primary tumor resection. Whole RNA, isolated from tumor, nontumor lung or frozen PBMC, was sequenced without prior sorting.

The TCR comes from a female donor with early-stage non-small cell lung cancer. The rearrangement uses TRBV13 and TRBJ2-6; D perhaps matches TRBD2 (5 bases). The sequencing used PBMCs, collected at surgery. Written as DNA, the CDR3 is TGTGCCAGCACCCGCGGGGGGGCCAACGTCCTGACTTTC. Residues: CASTRGGANVLTF.